The 4 T cell receptor beta chains reported below all come from one sample, sequenced in a study of Graves' ophthalmopathy and Graves' hyperthyroidism. The sequenced template was RNA, covering the TCR beta CDR3 region. An initial RT-PCR round employing HTBI primers preceded a second-round multiplex PCR. TCRdb used MiXCR to reprocess the multiplex PCR reads, holding one entry per CDR3 protein. The data show approximately 330,000 distinct CDR3 sequences, roughly a sixth seen once. The material sequenced was peripheral blood. The receptor set was obtained from an adult man with Graves' ophthalmopathy.

This chain uses TRBV6-2 or TRBV6-3 with TRBJ2-7, with a possible D match to TRBD2 (6 bases). This CDR3 is 17 amino acids long. The germline V gene has CDR1 MNHEY and CDR2 SVGEGT. Trimming left V 4 bases short and J 1 base short, with 20 bases between. The CDR3 protein is CASSSGEGGRVSYEQYF. CDR3 coding DNA: TGTGCCAGCAGTTCCGGGGAAGGAGGGAGAGTGTCCTACGAGCAGTACTTC.

There are a few counts of this clonotype. This chain uses TRBV18 with TRBJ1-2; 9 bases are a match to TRBD1. Germline loops: CDR1 KGHSH, CDR2 LQKENI. The CDR3 sequence is 15 residues long. The ends lost 4 bases at V and 2 bases at J; junction bases unmatched: 5. This CDR3 reads CASSRPGTGNYGYTF. Here the CDR3 DNA reads TGTGCCAGCTCACGGCCCGGGACAGGGAACTATGGCTACACCTTC.

V is TRBV11-1 and J is TRBJ2-5; 14 bases match TRBD2. This CDR3 region has 18 residues. CDR1 is SGHAT and CDR2 is FQDESV in the germline V gene (reference sequence). With 1 base clipped from V and 0 bases from J, the junction kept 4 bases outside the gene matches. CDR3 bases: TGTGCCAGCAGCTTAGGACTAGCGGGGGGGAAGTACCAAGAGACCCAGTACTTC. Protein sequence: CASSLGLAGGKYQETQYF.

This clonotype has at least ten counts. V usage is TRBV30 and J usage is TRBJ1-1, with 7 bases aligning to TRBD1. The CDR3 covers 12 residues. Germline V gene sequence: CDR1 GTSNPN, CDR2 SVGIG (reference sequence). J lost 7 bases, V lost 0 bases, and 2 bases had no gene match. CDR3 bases: TGTGCCTGGAGTGTAGGGGGCGTTGAAGCTTTCTTT. Amino acid sequence: CAWSVGGVEAFF.